This record concerns one T cell receptor beta chain sequence. Its cognate antigen is unknown. The ends were cut back, 0 bases at V and 2 bases at J, with 6 bases in the middle. The length of the CDR3 is 13 residues. The germline V gene has CDR1 SGHRS and CDR2 YFSETQ. Profiling relied on immunoSEQ multiplex PCR, and the TCRdb table lists in-frame clones only, not all of them. The sample has 150,000 or so clones; about nine tenths are singletons. The record originates from a study of T cell responses to AZD1222 COVID-19 vaccine. On the study more broadly: Second-dose schedules of about 4 or about 12 weeks were combined.

Overall study findings and caveats: The peak T cell response came first, and repertoires were sampled only after it.

The sample was peripheral blood, taken on day 0 of AZD1222 vaccination. The source is an adult in good health. The chain carries TRBV5-1 and TRBJ2-7; no definite D call. The CDR3 nucleotides are TGCGCCAGCAGCTTGGGCAGCCCCTACGAGCAGTACTTC. Translation: CASSLGSPYEQYF.